Following are 27 T cell receptor beta chains from one sample sequenced in a study of cytomegalovirus exposure and HLA in healthy donors. The PCR made use of 60 Vbeta and 13 Jbeta primers. Clones were sequenced by immunoSEQ multiplex PCR, and TCRdb holds only the in-frame ones, with some missing. The sample lists some 140,000 clones; around 70% were seen once. Source material: PBMCs. The receptors derive from a man aged 25 to 45 in good health and CMV-seronegative.

The chain combines TRBV2 with TRBJ2-3; the D is unclear. Germline CDR1 SNHLY, CDR2 FYNNEI. The CDR3 runs 12 residues. V lost 6 bases and J 5 bases, leaving 9 bases between the germline ends. The CDR3, as DNA: TGTGCCAGCAGGGTAGATGGAGATACGCAGTATTTT. Protein product: CASRVDGDTQYF.

The chain carries TRBV25-1 and TRBJ2-7; perhaps TRBD1 as D (5 bases). CDR3 size: 13 residues. CDR1 is MGHDK and CDR2 is SYGVNS in the germline V gene. The V and J ends lost 2 bases and 3 bases respectively, with 8 bases between them. The CDR3 nucleotides are TGTGCCAGCAGTGAAGGCAGGGACTACGAGCAGTACTTC. Protein sequence: CASSEGRDYEQYF.

This sequence joins TRBV5-1 and TRBJ2-7, with D tentatively TRBD2 (6 bases). With 7 bases removed from V and 5 bases from J, the gap between germline ends came to 13 bases. This CDR3 has 12 amino acids. Germline loops: CDR1 SGHRS, CDR2 YFSETQ. Here the CDR3 DNA reads TGCGCCAGCCACTCCGGGAGCGACGAGCAGTACTTC. Protein sequence: CASHSGSDEQYF.

This chain links TRBV7-9 with TRBJ2-5, with TRBD2 matching 9 bases. V trimming: 1 base; J trimming: 0 bases; junction bases outside the gene matches: 0. The CDR3 length is 15 residues. Germline CDR1 and CDR2: SEHNR and FQNEAQ (reference sequence). The CDR3 here is CASSLGLADQETQYF. The CDR3 nucleotides read TGTGCCAGCAGCTTAGGACTAGCGGACCAAGAGACCCAGTACTTC.

This CDR3 reads CATSRDKAGNQPQHF. The DNA for the CDR3 is TGTGCCACCAGCAGAGATAAGGCGGGCAATCAGCCCCAGCATTTT. The chain employs TRBV15 and TRBJ1-5; no clear D gene. The germline V gene has CDR1 LNHNV and CDR2 YYDKDF (reference sequence). Trimming took 0 bases from V and 2 from J, leaving 8 bases between them. The length of the CDR3 is 15 residues.

A note on this clone: Other DNA variants within this sample encode the same CDR3. The chain recombines TRBV5-1 with TRBJ2-3; 7 nucleotides agree with TRBD1. Germline CDR1 and CDR2: SGHRS and YFSETQ. V trimming: 2 bases; J trimming: 1 base; junction bases outside the gene matches: 1. The CDR3 runs 14 residues. CDR3 sequence: CASSFGTGTDTQYF. In nucleotides, the CDR3 is TGCGCCAGCAGCTTCGGGACAGGCACAGATACGCAGTATTTT.

This chain links TRBV19 with TRBJ1-5; 8 nucleotides align to TRBD1. V dropped 4 bases and J dropped 5; count of bases not matched to a gene: 1. Germline V gives CDR1 LNHDA, CDR2 SQIVND (reference sequence). The CDR3 contains 13 residues. The CDR3 region has the DNA TGTGCCAGTAGTAGGACAGGGCATCAGCCCCAGCATTTT. The encoded protein is CASSRTGHQPQHF.

The table lists this clone with a few counts. The chain is built from TRBV28 and TRBJ1-2; D is undetermined. Trimming stripped 6 bases from V and 8 bases from J, with 13 bases between. The CDR3 is 12 amino acids. The germline CDR1 and CDR2 sequences are MDHEN and SYDVKM. Written as DNA, the CDR3 is TGTGCCAGCAGCCCCCTACGGCGGGGCTACACCTTC. Residues: CASSPLRRGYTF.

V gene TRBV10-1 combines with J gene TRBJ1-2, with 7 bases fitting TRBD1. The trim removed 1 base at V and 1 base at J, leaving 3 bases unmatched. This CDR3 contains 15 residues. Germline V lookup: CDR1 WNHNN, CDR2 SYGVQD (reference sequence). CDR3 loop: CASSEYDRVNYGYTF. The CDR3, as DNA: TGCGCCAGCAGTGAGTATGACAGGGTTAACTATGGCTACACCTTC.

The chain combines TRBV5-1 with TRBJ2-2; D might be TRBD2 (6 bases). This CDR3 comprises 15 residues. Trimming took off 0 bases at V and 2 bases at J, with 8 bases between the two ends. The germline V gene encodes CDR1 SGHRS and CDR2 YFSETQ. CDR3 coding DNA: TGCGCCAGCAGCTTGGGTGGGACTAACACCGGGGAGCTGTTTTTT. Translating it yields CASSLGGTNTGELFF. Variable domain in full (rest from reference TRBV5-1 and TRBJ2-2): KAGVTQTPRYLIKTRGQQVTLSCSPISGHRSVSWYQQTPGQGLQFLFEYFSETQRNKGNFPGRFSGRQFSNSRSEMNVSTLELGDSALYLCASSLGGTNTGELFFGEGSRLTVL.

As for this clone: Germline and junction disagree at one end, which may indicate a read error. The V and J genes are TRBV2 and TRBJ1-5; D not resolved. CDR1 is SNHLY and CDR2 is FYNNEI in the germline V gene. This CDR3 spans 14 amino acids. CDR3 sequence: CASSLALRNQPQNF. In DNA form, the CDR3 reads TGTGCCAGCAGTCTCGCTCTCAGGAATCAGCCCCAGAATTTT.

There are a few counts of this clone. CDR3 sequence (DNA): TGTGCCAGCAGTTTTTGGGCAGGGGGCTATGGCTACACCTTC. It codes for CASSFWAGGYGYTF. V gene TRBV28 combines with J gene TRBJ1-2; 7 bases agree with TRBD1. Germline CDR1 and CDR2: MDHEN and SYDVKM. The CDR3 loop spans 14 amino acids. The J segment lost 4 bases and the V segment lost 3 bases, leaving 5 bases of the junction unmatched.

This clone was detected only a few times. The J gene is TRBJ2-1, the V gene TRBV27; 11 bases align to TRBD1. Germline V gives CDR1 MNHEY, CDR2 SMNVEV (reference sequence). Trimming at V came to 8 bases and at J to 6 bases, leaving 6 bases not matched to a gene. CDR3 length: 14 amino acids. The CDR3 is CASRTGGLINEQFF. In nucleotides, the CDR3 is TGTGCCAGCCGGACAGGGGGCTTGATCAATGAGCAGTTCTTC.

The gene calls are TRBV5-4 and TRBJ2-1; a possible D gene is TRBD1 (5 bases). Germline CDR1 reads SGHNT; CDR2 reads YYREEE (reference sequence). Trimming pared 6 bases from V and 6 bases from J, leaving 19 bases between. This CDR3 comprises 15 residues. DNA of the CDR3: TGTGCCAGCACTTCGTCTAGTGCAGGGCCCAATGAGCAGTTCTTC. It is translated as CASTSSSAGPNEQFF.

This clone was counted between two and nine times. The gene calls are TRBV4-2 and TRBJ2-2, with TRBD2 matching over 10 bases. V shed 2 bases and J 3 bases; nucleotides not matched to a gene: 6. This CDR3 region has 17 residues. Germline-derived CDR1 and CDR2 are LGHNA and YNFKEQ. CDR3 in DNA: TGTGCCAGCAGCCAAACGAGCGGGGGGGCCTACACCGGGGAGCTGTTTTTT. It is translated as CASSQTSGGAYTGELFF.

The chain employs TRBV28 and TRBJ1-1; no firm D call. The CDR3 consists of 15 residues. With 7 bases removed from V and 0 bases from J, the gap between germline ends came to 15 bases. CDR1 is MDHEN and CDR2 is SYDVKM in the germline V gene. The CDR3, as DNA: TGTGCCAGCACTACCCTGCGGTGGATGAACACTGAAGCTTTCTTT. It translates to CASTTLRWMNTEAFF.

The CDR3: CASSSSGVREAFF. CDR3 DNA sequence: TGCGCCAGCAGCAGCTCCGGGGTCCGCGAAGCTTTCTTT. The chain combines TRBV5-1 with TRBJ1-1; D remains unclear. The CDR3 has 13 amino acids. The germline V and J ends were trimmed by 4 bases and 8 bases, with 15 bases remaining between them. Germline CDR1 is SGHRS and CDR2 is YFSETQ.

V and J are TRBV4-1 and TRBJ1-2; 7 bases are a match to TRBD1. After removal of 2 bases from V and 2 bases from J, the junction contained 5 bases not matched to a gene. This CDR3 comprises 15 residues. Germline V gene lookup returns CDR1 MGHRA and CDR2 YSYEKL. CDR3 amino acids: CASSQTGAANYGYTF. The CDR3, as DNA: TGCGCCAGCAGCCAAACAGGGGCAGCGAACTATGGCTACACCTTC.

Written as DNA, the CDR3 is TGTGCCAGCAGCCAAGTACTATCTGGGGCCAACGTCCTGACTTTC. Translated, it gives CASSQVLSGANVLTF. V and J are TRBV4-2 and TRBJ2-6; D not resolved. Germline V gene lookup returns CDR1 LGHNA and CDR2 YNFKEQ. Trimming took 1 base from V and 1 from J, leaving 5 bases between them. This CDR3 region has 15 residues.

This chain connects TRBV5-6 to TRBJ2-2; 12 positions match TRBD1. CDR1 is SGHDT and CDR2 is YYEEEE in the germline V gene. The CDR3 covers 16 residues. With V trimmed by 4 bases and J by 7 bases, 8 bases remained unmatched. The CDR3 DNA follows: TGTGCCAGCAGCCACGCCGGGACAGGGGGCGGCGGGGAGCTGTTTTTT. This encodes CASSHAGTGGGGELFF. The full variable domain, rest sourced from reference TRBV5-6 and TRBJ2-2, is DAGVTQSPTHLIKTRGQQVTLRCSPKSGHDTVSWYQQALGQGPQFIFQYYEEEERQRGNFPDRFSGHQFPNYSSELNVNALLLGDSALYLCASSHAGTGGGGELFFGEGSRLTVL.

The CDR3 loop reads CASSGGRDQPQHF. CDR3 sequence (DNA): TGCGCCAGCAGTGGCGGCAGAGATCAGCCCCAGCATTTT. This chain joins TRBV5-1 and TRBJ1-5; D is uncertain. The CDR3 is 13 amino acids. V lost 5 bases, J lost 5 bases, and 11 bases lay in between. The germline V gene has CDR1 SGHRS and CDR2 YFSETQ.

The chain combines TRBV19 with TRBJ2-3; 7 bases align to TRBD1. V was clipped by 2 bases and J by 2 bases; unmatched bases: 4. This CDR3 contains 15 residues. CDR1 and CDR2 (germline): LNHDA, SQIVND (reference sequence). As DNA, the CDR3 is TGTGCCAGTAGTATAATGACAGGGACCACAGATACGCAGTATTTT. Protein: CASSIMTGTTDTQYF.

The chain links TRBV20-1 to TRBJ2-7; D gene ambiguous. The CDR3 contains 10 residues. Germline CDR1 DFQATT, CDR2 SNEGSKA (reference sequence). With 3 bases removed from V and 10 bases from J, the gap between germline ends came to 10 bases. For the CDR3, the DNA is TGCAGTGCTAGGAACTACCCCCAGTACTTC. Amino acids: CSARNYPQYF.

CDR3 in amino acids: CASSPRGGPETQYF. The CDR3 DNA is TGTGCCAGCTCACCGCGGGGGGGCCCAGAGACCCAGTACTTC. The chain combines TRBV18 with TRBJ2-5; 9 bases map to TRBD2. J gave up 4 bases and V 3 bases, and 3 bases lay outside the gene matches. CDR1 is KGHSH and CDR2 is LQKENI in the germline V gene. This CDR3 spans 14 amino acids.

This sequence joins TRBV5-1 and TRBJ2-7, with 7 bases lining up with TRBD1. After removal of 5 bases from V and 4 bases from J, the junction contained 9 bases not matched to a gene. The CDR3 is 14 amino acids. The germline V gene encodes CDR1 SGHRS and CDR2 YFSETQ. The CDR3, as DNA: TGCGCCAGCAGACGGACAGGAGCCTCTTACGAGCAGTACTTC. Its translation is CASRRTGASYEQYF.

J is TRBJ1-5 and V is TRBV7-8; D possibly corresponds to TRBD1 (5 bases). V shed 2 bases and J shed 2 bases, with 13 bases lying between them. The CDR3 contains 16 residues. Germline V CDR1 and CDR2: SGHVS, FQNEAQ. CDR3: CASSLFAGMGNQPQHF. The CDR3 bases are TGTGCCAGCAGCTTATTTGCAGGGATGGGCAATCAGCCCCAGCATTTT.

The rearrangement uses TRBV10-1 and TRBJ2-7; 8 nucleotides align to TRBD2. The trim removed 8 bases at V and 6 bases at J, leaving 15 bases unmatched. Germline V gene lookup returns CDR1 WNHNN and CDR2 SYGVQD (reference sequence). The CDR3 has 15 amino acids. The CDR3 spells CASCGMGPGRAEQYF. In DNA form, the CDR3 reads TGCGCCAGCTGCGGCATGGGACCCGGGAGGGCCGAGCAGTACTTC.